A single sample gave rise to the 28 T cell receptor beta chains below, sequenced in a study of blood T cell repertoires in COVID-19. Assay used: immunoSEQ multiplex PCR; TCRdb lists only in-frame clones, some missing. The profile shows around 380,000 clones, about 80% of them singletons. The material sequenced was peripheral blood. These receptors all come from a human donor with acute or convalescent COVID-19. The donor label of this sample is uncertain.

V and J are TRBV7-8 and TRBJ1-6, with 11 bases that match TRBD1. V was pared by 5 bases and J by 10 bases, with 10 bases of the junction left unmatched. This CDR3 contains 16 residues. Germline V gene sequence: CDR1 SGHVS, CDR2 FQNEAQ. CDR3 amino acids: CASSGRGQGAKSPLHF. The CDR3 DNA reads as TGTGCCAGCAGCGGCCGCGGACAGGGGGCGAAATCACCCCTCCACTTT.

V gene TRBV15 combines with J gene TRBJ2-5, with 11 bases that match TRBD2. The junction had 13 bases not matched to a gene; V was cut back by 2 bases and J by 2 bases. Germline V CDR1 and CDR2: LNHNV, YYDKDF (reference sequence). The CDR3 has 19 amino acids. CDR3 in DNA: TGTGCCACCAGCAGACCCCATCCCACTAGCGGGAGTTTACAAGAGACCCAGTACTTC. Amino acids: CATSRPHPTSGSLQETQYF.

CDR3 region: CASSRQGMEAFF. DNA for the CDR3: TGTGCCAGCAGCCGACAGGGGATGGAAGCTTTCTTT. V gene TRBV3-1 (or the pseudogene TRBV3-2) combines with J gene TRBJ1-1; 8 nucleotides align to TRBD1. J gave up 8 bases and V 4 bases, and 3 bases lay outside the gene matches. Germline CDR1 is LGHDT and CDR2 is YNNKEL (reference sequence). This CDR3 is 12 amino acids long.

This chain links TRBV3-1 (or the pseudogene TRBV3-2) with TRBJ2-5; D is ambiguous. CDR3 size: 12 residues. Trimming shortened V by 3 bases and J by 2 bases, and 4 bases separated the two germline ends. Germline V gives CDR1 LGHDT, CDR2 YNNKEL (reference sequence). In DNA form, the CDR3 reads TGTGCCAGCAGCCACGTTCAAGAGACCCAGTACTTC. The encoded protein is CASSHVQETQYF.

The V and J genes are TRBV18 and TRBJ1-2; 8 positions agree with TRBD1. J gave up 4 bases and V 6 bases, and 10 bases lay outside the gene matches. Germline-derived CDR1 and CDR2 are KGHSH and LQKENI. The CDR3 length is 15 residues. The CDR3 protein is CASSQDRAGGYGYTF. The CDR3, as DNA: TGTGCCAGCTCCCAGGACAGGGCCGGGGGCTATGGCTACACCTTC.

For the CDR3, the DNA is TGTGCCAGTAGTATTTCAGGGGGCGGCTTGCGGGAGACCCAGTACTTC. Amino acids: CASSISGGGLRETQYF. The chain recombines TRBV19 with TRBJ2-5; 8 bases map to TRBD1. Losses at the gene ends were 3 bases for V and 5 bases for J; bases not matched to a gene: 11. There are 16 residues in the CDR3. The germline V gene has CDR1 LNHDA and CDR2 SQIVND (reference sequence). The full variable domain, in which reference TRBV19 and TRBJ2-5 provide the parts outside the CDR3, is DGGITQSPKYLFRKEGQNVTLSCEQNLNHDAMYWYRQDPGQGLRLIYYSQIVNDFQKGDIAEGYSVSREKKESFPLTVTSAQKNPTAFYLCASSISGGGLRETQYFGPGTRLLVL.

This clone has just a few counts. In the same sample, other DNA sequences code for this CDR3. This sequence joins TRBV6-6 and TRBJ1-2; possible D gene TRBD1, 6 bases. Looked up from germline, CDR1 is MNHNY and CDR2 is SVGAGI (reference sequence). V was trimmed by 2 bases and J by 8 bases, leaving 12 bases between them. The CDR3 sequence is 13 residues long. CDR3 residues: CASSYPRGEGYTF. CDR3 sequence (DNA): TGTGCCAGCAGTTACCCCAGGGGAGAAGGCTACACCTTC.

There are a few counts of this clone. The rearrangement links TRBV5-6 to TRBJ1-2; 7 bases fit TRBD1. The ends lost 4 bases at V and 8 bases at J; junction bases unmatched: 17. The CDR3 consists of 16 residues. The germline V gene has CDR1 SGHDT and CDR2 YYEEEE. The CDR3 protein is CASSTRGTPGGYGYTF. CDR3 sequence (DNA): TGTGCCAGCAGCACCCGGGGGACCCCAGGGGGGTACGGCTACACCTTC.

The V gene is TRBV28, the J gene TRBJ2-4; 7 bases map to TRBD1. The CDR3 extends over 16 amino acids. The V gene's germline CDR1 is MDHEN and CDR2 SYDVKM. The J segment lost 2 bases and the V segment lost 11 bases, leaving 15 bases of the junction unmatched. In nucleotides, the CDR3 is TGTGCCGTACAAAACAGGGGAGTCATATCCAAAAACATTCAGTACTTC. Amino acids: CAVQNRGVISKNIQYF.

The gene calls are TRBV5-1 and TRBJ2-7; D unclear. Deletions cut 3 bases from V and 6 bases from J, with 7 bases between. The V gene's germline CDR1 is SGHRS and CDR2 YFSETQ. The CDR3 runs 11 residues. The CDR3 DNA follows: TGCGCCAGCAGCTCCCAGTCCGAGCAGTACTTC. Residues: CASSSQSEQYF.

The CDR3 here is CAWSSGTGLGYTF. CDR3 bases: TGTGCCTGGTCCTCCGGGACAGGGCTCGGCTACACCTTC. The chain joins TRBV30 to TRBJ1-2, with 9 bases lining up with TRBD1. The CDR3 spans 13 residues. From germline, CDR1 is GTSNPN and CDR2 SVGIG (reference sequence). The J segment lost 8 bases and the V segment lost 5 bases, leaving 9 bases of the junction unmatched.

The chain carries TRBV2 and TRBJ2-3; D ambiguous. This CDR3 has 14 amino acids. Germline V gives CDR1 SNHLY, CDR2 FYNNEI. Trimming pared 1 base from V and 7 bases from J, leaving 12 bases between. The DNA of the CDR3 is TGTGCCAGCAGTGAAGACAGATTAGTAAATACGCAGTATTTT. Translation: CASSEDRLVNTQYF. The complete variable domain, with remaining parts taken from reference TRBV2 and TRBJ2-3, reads EPEVTQTPSHQVTQMGQEVILRCVPISNHLYFYWYRQILGQKVEFLVSFYNNEISEKSEIFDDQFSVERPDGSNFTLKIRSTKLEDSAMYFCASSEDRLVNTQYFGPGTRLTVL.

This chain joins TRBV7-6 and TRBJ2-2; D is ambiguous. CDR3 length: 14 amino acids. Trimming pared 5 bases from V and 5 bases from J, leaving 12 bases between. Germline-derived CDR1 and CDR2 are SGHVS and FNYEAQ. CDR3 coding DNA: TGTGCCAGCAGCCTAACCCCCGGGACCGGGGAGCTGTTTTTT. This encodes CASSLTPGTGELFF.

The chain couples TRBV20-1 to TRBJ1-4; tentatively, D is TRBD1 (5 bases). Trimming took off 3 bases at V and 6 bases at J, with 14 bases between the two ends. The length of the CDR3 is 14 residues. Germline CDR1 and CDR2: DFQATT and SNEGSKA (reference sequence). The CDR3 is CSASRGGLDEKLFF. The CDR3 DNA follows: TGCAGTGCTAGTCGGGGGGGTTTGGATGAAAAACTGTTTTTT.

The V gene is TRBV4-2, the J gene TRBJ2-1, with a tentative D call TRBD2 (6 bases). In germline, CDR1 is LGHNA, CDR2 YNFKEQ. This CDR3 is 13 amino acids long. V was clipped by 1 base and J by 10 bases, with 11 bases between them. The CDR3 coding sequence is TGTGCCAGCAGCCAAGTTCCCGGGAGAGAGCAGTTCTTC. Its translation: CASSQVPGREQFF.

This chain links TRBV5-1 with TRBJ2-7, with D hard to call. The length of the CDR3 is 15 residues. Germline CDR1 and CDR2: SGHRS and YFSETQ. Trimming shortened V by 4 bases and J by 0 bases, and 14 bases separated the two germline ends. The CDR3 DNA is TGCGCCAGCAGCCCCCACCCGGAGAACTCCTACGAGCAGTACTTC. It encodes CASSPHPENSYEQYF.

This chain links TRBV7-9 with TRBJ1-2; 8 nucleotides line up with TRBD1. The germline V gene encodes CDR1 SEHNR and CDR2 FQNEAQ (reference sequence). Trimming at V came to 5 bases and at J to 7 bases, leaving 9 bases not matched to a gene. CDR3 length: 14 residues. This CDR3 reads CASSTTGGSRGYTF. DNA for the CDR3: TGTGCCAGCAGCACAACAGGGGGTAGTCGTGGCTACACCTTC.

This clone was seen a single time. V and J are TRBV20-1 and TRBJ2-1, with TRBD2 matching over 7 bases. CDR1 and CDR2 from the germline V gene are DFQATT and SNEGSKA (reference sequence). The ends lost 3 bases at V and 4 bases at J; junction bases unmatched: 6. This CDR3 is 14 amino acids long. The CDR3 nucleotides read TGCAGTGCTAGTGCGAGCGGGGAATACAATGAGCAGTTCTTC. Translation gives CSASASGEYNEQFF.

The CDR3 is CASRVRDRNYGYTF. The CDR3 DNA sequence: TGTGCCAGTAGAGTAAGGGACAGAAACTATGGCTACACCTTC. The chain employs TRBV19 and TRBJ1-2, with TRBD1 matching over 7 bases. Germline V gene sequence: CDR1 LNHDA, CDR2 SQIVND (reference sequence). V was pared by 6 bases and J by 2 bases, with 6 bases of the junction left unmatched. CDR3 length equals 14 residues.

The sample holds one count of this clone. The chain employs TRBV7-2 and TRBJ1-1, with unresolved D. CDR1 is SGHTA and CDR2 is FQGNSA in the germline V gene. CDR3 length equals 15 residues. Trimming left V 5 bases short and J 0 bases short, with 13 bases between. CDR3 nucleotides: TGTGCCAGCAGCCGCACTGCCGTATTGAACACTGAAGCTTTCTTT. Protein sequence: CASSRTAVLNTEAFF.

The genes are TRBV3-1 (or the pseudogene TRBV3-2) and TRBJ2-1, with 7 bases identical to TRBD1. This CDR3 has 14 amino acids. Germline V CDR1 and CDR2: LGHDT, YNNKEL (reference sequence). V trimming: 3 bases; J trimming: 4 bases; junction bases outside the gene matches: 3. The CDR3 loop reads CASSHRGRYNEQFF. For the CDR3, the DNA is TGTGCCAGCAGCCACAGGGGGAGATACAATGAGCAGTTCTTC.

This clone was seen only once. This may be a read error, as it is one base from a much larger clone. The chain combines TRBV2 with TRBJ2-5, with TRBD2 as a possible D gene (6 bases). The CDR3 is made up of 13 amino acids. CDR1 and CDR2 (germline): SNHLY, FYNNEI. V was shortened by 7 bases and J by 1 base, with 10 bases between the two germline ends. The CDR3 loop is CASKGTSQETQYF. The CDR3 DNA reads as TGTGCCAGCAAGGGGACTTCCCAAGAGACCCAGTACTTC.

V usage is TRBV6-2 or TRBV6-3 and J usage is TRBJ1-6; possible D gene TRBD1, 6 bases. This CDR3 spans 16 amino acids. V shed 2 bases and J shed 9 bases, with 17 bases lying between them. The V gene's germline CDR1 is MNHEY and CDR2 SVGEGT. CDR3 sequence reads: CASSYQNGGAGSPLHF. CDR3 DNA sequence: TGTGCCAGCAGTTACCAGAACGGGGGGGCAGGTTCACCCCTCCACTTT.

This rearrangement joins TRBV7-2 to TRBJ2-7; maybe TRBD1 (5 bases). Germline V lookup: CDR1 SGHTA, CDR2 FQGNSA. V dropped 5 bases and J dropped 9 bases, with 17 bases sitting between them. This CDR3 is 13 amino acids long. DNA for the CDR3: TGTGCCAGCAGCGAACTAAGGGGAATGGTGCAGTACTTC. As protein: CASSELRGMVQYF.

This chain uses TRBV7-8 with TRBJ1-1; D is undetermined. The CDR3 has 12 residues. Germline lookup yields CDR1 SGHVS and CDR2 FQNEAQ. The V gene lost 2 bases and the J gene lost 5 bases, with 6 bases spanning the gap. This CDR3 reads CASSLSITEAFF. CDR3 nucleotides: TGTGCCAGCAGCTTATCTATTACTGAAGCTTTCTTT.

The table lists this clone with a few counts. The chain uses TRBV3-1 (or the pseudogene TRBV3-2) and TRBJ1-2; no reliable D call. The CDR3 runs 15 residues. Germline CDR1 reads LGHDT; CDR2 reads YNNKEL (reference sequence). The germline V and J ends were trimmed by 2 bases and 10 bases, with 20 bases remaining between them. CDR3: CASSQHRSRASPYTF. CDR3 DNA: TGTGCCAGCAGCCAACACCGGAGTCGAGCTTCTCCCTACACCTTC.

The CDR3 sequence is CASSSRAQMGGKLFF. CDR3 DNA: TGTGCCAGCAGTTCCCGAGCCCAGATGGGAGGAAAACTGTTTTTT. The V call is TRBV27, the J call TRBJ1-4; D is uncertain. V lost 4 bases and J 10 bases, leaving 19 bases between the germline ends. CDR1 and CDR2 from the germline V gene are MNHEY and SMNVEV (reference sequence). The CDR3 has 15 residues.

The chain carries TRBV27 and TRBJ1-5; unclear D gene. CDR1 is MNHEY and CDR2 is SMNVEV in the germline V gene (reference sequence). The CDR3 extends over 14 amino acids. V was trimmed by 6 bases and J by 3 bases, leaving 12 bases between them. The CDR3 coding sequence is TGTGCCAGCAGGCCGCGTCGGGACAATCAGCCCCAGCATTTT. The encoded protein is CASRPRRDNQPQHF.